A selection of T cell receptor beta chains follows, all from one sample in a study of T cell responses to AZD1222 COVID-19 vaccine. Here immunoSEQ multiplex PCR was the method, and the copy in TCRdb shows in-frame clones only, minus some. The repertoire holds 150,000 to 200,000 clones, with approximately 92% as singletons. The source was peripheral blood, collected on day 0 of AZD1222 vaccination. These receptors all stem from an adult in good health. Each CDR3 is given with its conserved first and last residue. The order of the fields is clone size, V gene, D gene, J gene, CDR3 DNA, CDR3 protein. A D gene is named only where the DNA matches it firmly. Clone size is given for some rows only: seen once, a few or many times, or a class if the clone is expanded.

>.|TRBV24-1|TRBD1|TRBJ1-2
TGTGCCACCAGTGACCCAACAGGGGTTAACTATGGCTACACCTTC
CATSDPTGVNYGYTF
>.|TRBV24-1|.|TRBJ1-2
TGTGCCACCAGTGATTTGGGCGGGAACTATGGCTACACCTTC
CATSDLGGNYGYTF
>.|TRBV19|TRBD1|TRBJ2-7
TGTGCCAGTAGTACCCAGGACAGGGGGATGTACGAGCAGTACTTC
CASSTQDRGMYEQYF
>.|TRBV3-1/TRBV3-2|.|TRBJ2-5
TGTGCCAGCAGCCAAGAGCCCCTTGTGGGGGAGACCCAGTACTTC
CASSQEPLVGETQYF
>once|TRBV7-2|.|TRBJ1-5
TGTGCCAGCAGCTTAGTAGGAGGGGGGGGGAGCAATCAGCCCCAGCATTTT
CASSLVGGGGSNQPQHF
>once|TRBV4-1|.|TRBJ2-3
TGCGCCAGCAGCCCCGGCGAGGGCCACCCCCTCACAGATACGCAGTATTTT
CASSPGEGHPLTDTQYF
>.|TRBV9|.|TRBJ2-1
TGTGCCAGCAGAGGTAACAATGAGCAGTTCTTC
CASRGNNEQFF
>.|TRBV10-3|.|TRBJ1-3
TGTGCCATCAGTGCCCCAACAGCGAGAATTGGAAACACCATATATTTT
CAISAPTARIGNTIYF
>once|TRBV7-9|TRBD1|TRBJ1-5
TGTGCCAGCAGCCGACAGGGTTCTGATCAGCCCCAGCATTTT
CASSRQGSDQPQHF
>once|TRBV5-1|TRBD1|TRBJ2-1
TGCGCCAGCAGCTTGGGCCCGGACAGGGGTTTCCGCAATGAGCAGTTCTTC
CASSLGPDRGFRNEQFF
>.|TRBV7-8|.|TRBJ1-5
TGTGCCAGCAGCCTTGGGGGGACAAGCAATCAGCCCCAGCATTTT
CASSLGGTSNQPQHF
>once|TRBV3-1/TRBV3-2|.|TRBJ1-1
TGTGCCAGCAGCCAAGATGGGGCAGGGAGTGAAGCTTTCTTT
CASSQDGAGSEAFF
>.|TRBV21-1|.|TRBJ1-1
TGTGCCAGCAGCAAATTACACAGGGGAAAAAAAATGAACACTGAAGCTTTCTTT
CASSKLHRGKKMNTEAFF
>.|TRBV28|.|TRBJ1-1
TGTGCCAGCAAACCCCAGGTGAACACTGAAGCTTTCTTT
CASKPQVNTEAFF
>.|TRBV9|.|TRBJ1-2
TGTGCCAGCAGCGTAGACGGGGACTATGGCTACACCTTC
CASSVDGDYGYTF
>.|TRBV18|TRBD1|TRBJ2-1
TGTGCCAGCTCACCGACCTCAGGACAGGTTAGCTCCTACAATGAGCAGTTCTTC
CASSPTSGQVSSYNEQFF
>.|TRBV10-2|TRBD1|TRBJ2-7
TGCGCCAGCAGCCCGGGACAGGGGGTCTACGAGCAGTACTTC
CASSPGQGVYEQYF
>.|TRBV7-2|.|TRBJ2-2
TGTGCCACCAGGGGTGGGGGTAACACCGGGGAGCTGTTTTTT
CATRGGGNTGELFF
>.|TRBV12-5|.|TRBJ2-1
TGTGCTAGTGGTTTGGACTGGGGTGAGCAGTTCTTC
CASGLDWGEQFF
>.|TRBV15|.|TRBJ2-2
TGTGCCACCAGCAGAGGAGGGCAGGGGAACACCGGGGAGCTGTTTTTT
CATSRGGQGNTGELFF
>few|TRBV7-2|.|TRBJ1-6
TGTGCCAGCAGCTCTCGGACAGCCTATAATTCACCCCTCCACTTT
CASSSRTAYNSPLHF
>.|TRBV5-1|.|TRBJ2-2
TGCGCCAGCAGCGCCGGACAGAACACCGGGGAGCTGTTTTTT
CASSAGQNTGELFF
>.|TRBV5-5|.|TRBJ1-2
TGTGCCAGCAGCCGAGACAGGATTTGGCCCTATGGCTACACCTTC
CASSRDRIWPYGYTF
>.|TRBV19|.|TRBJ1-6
TGTGCCAGCAGGGGTGGAGGGGATAATAATTCACCCCTCCACTTT
CASRGGGDNNSPLHF
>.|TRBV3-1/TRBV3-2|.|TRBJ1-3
TGTGCCAGCAGCCACAGGGACACCGGCTCTGGAAACACCATATATTTT
CASSHRDTGSGNTIYF
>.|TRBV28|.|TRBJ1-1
TGTGCCAGCAGGGATTGGGACACGCGGAACACTGAAGCTTTCTTT
CASRDWDTRNTEAFF
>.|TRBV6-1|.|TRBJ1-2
TGTGCCAGCAGTGAAAGAGGAACGAAGGCTAACTATGGCTACACCTTC
CASSERGTKANYGYTF
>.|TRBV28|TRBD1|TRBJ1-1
TGTGCCGGGGTCAAGGACAGGGTGAACACTGAAGCTTTCTTT
CAGVKDRVNTEAFF
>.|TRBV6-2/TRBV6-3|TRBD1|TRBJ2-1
TGTGCCAGCAGTTACTCGAAGGGACAGGGATACAATGAGCAGTTCTTC
CASSYSKGQGYNEQFF
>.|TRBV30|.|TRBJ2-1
TGTGCCTGGACGGGTTTTAATGAGCAGTTCTTC
CAWTGFNEQFF
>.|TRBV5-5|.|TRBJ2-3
TGTGCCAGCAGCTTGATGCAGGGGAGAGATACGCAGTATTTT
CASSLMQGRDTQYF
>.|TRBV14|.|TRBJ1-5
TGTGCCAGCAGCCAATTTGGTCAGCCCCAGCATTTT
CASSQFGQPQHF
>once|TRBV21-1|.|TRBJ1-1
TGTGCCAGCAGCAAAGTTACCCCTGGGGGGGGGAACACTGAAGCTTTCTTT
CASSKVTPGGGNTEAFF
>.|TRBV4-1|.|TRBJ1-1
TGCGCCAGCAGCCCCCAAGTGGGGAACACTGAAGCTTTCTTT
CASSPQVGNTEAFF
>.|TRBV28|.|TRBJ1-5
TGTGCCAGCAGTTTTGATAGCAATCAGCCCCAGCATTTT
CASSFDSNQPQHF
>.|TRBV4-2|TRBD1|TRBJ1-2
TGTGCCAGCAGCCAAGCTCGGGACAGGGGGGGGTACTATGGCTACACCTTC
CASSQARDRGGYYGYTF
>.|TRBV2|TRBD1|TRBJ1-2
TGTGCCAGCAGGATTATGACAGGGGGAAGTGGCTACACCTTC
CASRIMTGGSGYTF
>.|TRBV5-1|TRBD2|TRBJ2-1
TGCGCCAGCAGCTTGGCCACTAGCGGGAGGCTCAATGAGCAGTTCTTC
CASSLATSGRLNEQFF
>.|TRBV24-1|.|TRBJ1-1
TGTGCCACCAGTGACACTGACGGGAACACTGAAGCTTTCTTT
CATSDTDGNTEAFF